This record covers a single TCR beta chain. The antigen is undetermined. The sample comes from a study of identical twins. TCRdb processed the 5' RACE reads anew with MiXCR; each CDR3 protein has one entry. This table has approximately 260,000 distinct CDR3 sequences, over 12% appearing once. Losses at the gene ends were 7 bases for V and 7 bases for J; bases not matched to a gene: 12. Germline loops: CDR1 SQVTM, CDR2 ANQGSEA. This CDR3 is built from 13 residues. General observations from the study: Out-of-frame alpha sequences shared by twins were enriched for low generation probability.

The chain links TRBV29-1 to TRBJ1-2, with 7 bases fitting TRBD1. The sequence was collected from a woman between 18 and 29 years old in good health. Source material: memory (CD45RO+) T cells sorted from blood. The CDR3 sequence is CSGGPGQVGGYTF. The DNA of the CDR3 is TGCAGCGGTGGGCCAGGACAGGTTGGTGGCTACACCTTC. The whole variable domain, filled in from reference TRBV29-1 and TRBJ1-2, reads SAVISQKPSRDICQRGTSLTIQCQVDSQVTMMFWYRQQPGQSLTLIATANQGSEATYESGFVIDKFPISRPNLTFSTLTVSNMSPEDSSIYLCSGGPGQVGGYTFGSGTRLTVV.